These 29 T cell receptor beta chains were all obtained from the same sample, sequenced in a study of cytomegalovirus exposure and HLA in healthy donors. This PCR relied on a set of 60 Vbeta primers and 13 Jbeta primers. Profiled with immunoSEQ multiplex PCR; TCRdb holds only in-frame clones, not every one. The table shows about 190,000 clones, with around 77% occurring only once. Input material: PBMCs. The receptors were sampled from a woman in her late teens or twenties in good health and CMV-seronegative.

V and J are TRBV7-9 and TRBJ1-2; perhaps TRBD1 as D (5 bases). Germline V lookup: CDR1 SEHNR, CDR2 FQNEAQ (reference sequence). The ends were cut back, 5 bases at V and 4 bases at J, with 17 bases in the middle. The CDR3 contains 15 residues. The CDR3, as DNA: TGTGCCAGCAGCCGACAGCAGGCCTCCATCTATGGCTACACCTTC. Translating gives CASSRQQASIYGYTF.

The chain employs TRBV18 and TRBJ1-1; possible D gene TRBD1, 6 bases. There are 14 residues in the CDR3. Germline CDR1 and CDR2: KGHSH and LQKENI. V lost 1 base and J lost 3, with 9 bases in between. For the CDR3, the DNA is TGTGCCAGCTCACCACAAGGACAGCACACTGAAGCTTTCTTT. Protein sequence: CASSPQGQHTEAFF.

The chain combines TRBV7-8 with TRBJ1-5; TRBD1 is a possible D gene (6 bases). The CDR3 runs 18 residues. Trimming shortened V by 5 bases and J by 3 bases, and 23 bases separated the two germline ends. Germline-derived CDR1 and CDR2 are SGHVS and FQNEAQ. CDR3 nucleotide sequence: TGTGCCAGCAGCGCAAAGGTTGTGCGGACAGCAATCAATCAGCCCCAGCATTTT. This gives the protein CASSAKVVRTAINQPQHF.

V gene TRBV29-1 combines with J gene TRBJ1-5, with D tentatively TRBD1 (6 bases). The V gene lost 5 bases and the J gene lost 0 bases, with 8 bases spanning the gap. The CDR3 sequence is 13 residues long. Germline assignment: CDR1 SQVTM and CDR2 ANQGSEA. The CDR3 region is CSVRQDSNQPQHF. The DNA for the CDR3 is TGCAGCGTTAGACAGGATAGCAATCAGCCCCAGCATTTT.

V is TRBV5-1 and J is TRBJ2-2, with 7 bases aligning to TRBD2. In germline, CDR1 is SGHRS, CDR2 YFSETQ. Germline trimming cut 5 bases from V and 5 bases from J; bases unmatched to any gene: 6. This CDR3 contains 14 residues. CDR3 residues: CASSPRGGTGELFF. The CDR3 DNA reads TGCGCCAGCAGTCCCCGCGGGGGAACCGGGGAGCTGTTTTTT.

The chain is built from TRBV7-2 and TRBJ2-1; TRBD2 matches 11 bases. Germline loops: CDR1 SGHTA, CDR2 FQGNSA. V dropped 5 bases and J dropped 6; count of bases not matched to a gene: 12. The CDR3 has 17 residues. The chain's CDR3 is CASSPTPRLAGGNEQFF. The CDR3 nucleotides are TGTGCCAGCAGCCCAACCCCGAGGCTAGCGGGAGGCAATGAGCAGTTCTTC.

The rearrangement uses TRBV29-1 and TRBJ2-3; 9 bases align to TRBD1. CDR3 length equals 18 residues. Germline values: CDR1 SQVTM, CDR2 ANQGSEA. The ends lost 5 bases at V and 0 bases at J; junction bases unmatched: 15. CDR3 region: CSVCWGQGPETSTDTQYF. Here the CDR3 DNA reads TGCAGCGTTTGTTGGGGACAGGGACCGGAGACGAGCACAGATACGCAGTATTTT.

Comment on this clone: One junction end does not reproduce the germline sequence, and a read error may be involved. The chain is built from TRBV7-3 and TRBJ1-3; D call uncertain. This CDR3 spans 13 amino acids. CDR1 is SGHTA, CDR2 FQGTGA, per germline. This chain's CDR3 is CVSSLSTGNTIYF. The DNA of the CDR3 is TGTGTCAGCAGCTTATCGACAGGAAACACCATATATTTT.

As to this clone: Likely a read error: the CDR3 ends without its conserved phenylalanine or tryptophan. J is TRBJ1-2 and V is TRBV6-5; a weak D match, TRBD1 (6 bases). Per germline, CDR1 MNHEY and CDR2 SVGAGI. Trimming pared 7 bases from V and 8 bases from J, leaving 14 bases between. This CDR3 region has 12 residues. DNA for the CDR3: TGTGCCAGCACTCGAACAGGGTTGGGCTACACCCTC. It specifies CASTRTGLGYTL.

J is TRBJ2-5 and V is TRBV5-6, with TRBD1 matching over 8 bases. The J call may not be correct, given that the DNA end is closer to TRBJ2-7. The CDR3 runs to 16 residues. Germline V gene sequence: CDR1 SGHDT, CDR2 YYEEEE. The CDR3 sequence is CASSWAVAGGGYEQYF. The DNA of the CDR3 is TGTGCCAGCAGCTGGGCTGTCGCAGGGGGCGGTTACGAGCAGTACTTC.

This clone was seen just once. This rearrangement joins TRBV4-1 to TRBJ1-2, with D hard to call. The CDR3 sequence is 15 residues long. CDR1 is MGHRA and CDR2 is YSYEKL in the germline V gene. Trimming removed 1 base at V and 2 bases at J, with 11 bases between. Written as DNA, the CDR3 is TGCGCCAGCAGCCAAGGAATAGACTCAAACTATGGCTACACCTTC. It is translated as CASSQGIDSNYGYTF.

The rearrangement uses TRBV28 and TRBJ2-1; 12 bases agree with TRBD1. V trimming: 5 bases; J trimming: 7 bases; junction bases outside the gene matches: 9. CDR1 and CDR2 (germline): MDHEN, SYDVKM. The CDR3 is made up of 16 amino acids. CDR3 in amino acids: CASSRMGTGGSNEQFF. CDR3 nucleotide sequence: TGTGCCAGCAGTAGAATGGGGACAGGGGGCTCTAATGAGCAGTTCTTC.

This clone is a singleton in its sample. The chain is built from TRBV28 and TRBJ1-4, with TRBD1 as a possible D gene (6 bases). The CDR3 totals 15 residues. Germline values: CDR1 MDHEN, CDR2 SYDVKM. Trimming left V 4 bases short and J 10 bases short, with 19 bases between. CDR3 sequence (DNA): TGTGCCAGCAGTTCCCAGGACAGTCGAGGGGGAAAACTGTTTTTT. This sequence encodes CASSSQDSRGGKLFF.

The chain links TRBV27 to TRBJ2-7, with D possibly matching TRBD1 (5 bases). Germline values: CDR1 MNHEY, CDR2 SMNVEV (reference sequence). V shed 5 bases and J shed 2 bases, with 13 bases lying between them. This CDR3 is built from 14 residues. The CDR3 DNA reads as TGTGCCAGCAGTAGGACATCTGACACCTACGAGCAGTACTTC. This sequence encodes CASSRTSDTYEQYF.

V gene TRBV4-1 combines with J gene TRBJ2-1, with 12 bases aligning to TRBD2. Losses at the gene ends were 4 bases for V and 9 bases for J; bases not matched to a gene: 4. Germline V gives CDR1 MGHRA, CDR2 YSYEKL. This CDR3 contains 14 residues. CDR3 loop: CASSRTSGMGEQFF. The CDR3 nucleotides are TGCGCCAGCAGCCGGACTAGCGGGATGGGTGAGCAGTTCTTC.

The chain joins TRBV7-3 to TRBJ2-5; D perhaps matches TRBD2 (5 bases). The CDR3 sequence is 15 residues long. Looked up from germline, CDR1 is SGHTA and CDR2 is FQGTGA. With 4 bases removed from V and 4 bases from J, the gap between germline ends came to 16 bases. CDR3 sequence reads: CASSSTGNVAETQYF. Here the CDR3 DNA reads TGTGCCAGCAGCTCGACCGGGAACGTGGCAGAGACCCAGTACTTC.

The chain couples TRBV7-8 to TRBJ2-3, with 7 bases lining up with TRBD1. From germline, CDR1 is SGHVS and CDR2 FQNEAQ. V shed 1 base and J 5 bases; nucleotides not matched to a gene: 6. The CDR3 sequence is 15 residues long. CDR3 amino acids: CASSLDGTVGDTQYF. The CDR3, as DNA: TGTGCCAGCAGCTTAGATGGGACAGTCGGAGATACGCAGTATTTT.

CDR3 nucleotide sequence: TGTGCCAGCAAACCAGGCCTAGCGGGGATCGAGCAGTACTTC. It encodes CASKPGLAGIEQYF. This chain uses TRBV6-5 with TRBJ2-7; 9 bases are shared with TRBD2. Per germline, CDR1 MNHEY and CDR2 SVGAGI. The CDR3 extends over 14 amino acids. Trimming removed 7 bases from V and 6 bases from J; junction bases left unmatched: 10.

J is TRBJ2-7 and V is TRBV28, with D perhaps TRBD1 (5 bases). V was shortened by 2 bases and J by 2 bases, with 7 bases between the two germline ends. The CDR3 length is 13 residues. CDR1 is MDHEN, CDR2 SYDVKM, per germline. The CDR3 coding sequence is TGTGCCAGCAGTTTAGCAGGGCCCTACGAGCAGTACTTC. This codes for CASSLAGPYEQYF.

This rearrangement joins TRBV29-1 to TRBJ2-5, with 11 bases identical to TRBD1. Germline V gene data show CDR1 as SQVTM and CDR2 as ANQGSEA. This CDR3 has 15 residues. Trimming cost V 8 bases and J 5 bases; bases outside gene matches: 13. The chain's CDR3 is CSMADRGRRGETQYF. Here the CDR3 DNA reads TGCAGCATGGCGGACAGGGGGCGCAGGGGGGAGACCCAGTACTTC.

The V call is TRBV4-3, the J call TRBJ2-7; 7 positions agree with TRBD1. The CDR3 is 15 amino acids. Per the germline V gene, CDR1 is LGHNA and CDR2 is YSLEER. Losses at the gene ends were 2 bases for V and 1 base for J; bases not matched to a gene: 5. The CDR3 loop is CASSQYGDSSYEQYF. The DNA of the CDR3 is TGCGCCAGCAGCCAATATGGGGACAGTTCCTACGAGCAGTACTTC.

This chain links TRBV27 with TRBJ1-2; D uncertain. The CDR3 consists of 16 residues. CDR1 is MNHEY, CDR2 SMNVEV, per germline (reference sequence). Trimming left V 0 bases short and J 7 bases short, with 18 bases between. The DNA for the CDR3 is TGTGCCAGCAGTTTATCCGGGAATGGGTACCCGTTTGGCTACACCTTC. As protein: CASSLSGNGYPFGYTF.

The chain carries TRBV28 and TRBJ1-5; 7 positions agree with TRBD1. Trimming at V came to 6 bases and at J to 1 base, leaving 3 bases not matched to a gene. The CDR3 consists of 14 residues. Germline values: CDR1 MDHEN, CDR2 SYDVKM. DNA for the CDR3: TGTGCCAGCAGAGAGGGACAGAGCAATCAGCCCCAGCATTTT. Translated: CASREGQSNQPQHF.

J is TRBJ2-4 and V is TRBV28, with D uncertain. The germline V gene has CDR1 MDHEN and CDR2 SYDVKM. V was clipped by 3 bases and J by 0 bases, with 9 bases between them. CDR3 length equals 15 residues. Here the CDR3 reads CASSLAVIAKNIQYF. CDR3 sequence (DNA): TGTGCCAGCAGTTTGGCAGTCATAGCCAAAAACATTCAGTACTTC.

The V gene is TRBV5-1, the J gene TRBJ2-5; D perhaps matches TRBD1 (5 bases). Germline CDR1 SGHRS, CDR2 YFSETQ. This CDR3 has 15 amino acids. The ends were cut back, 4 bases at V and 5 bases at J, with 18 bases in the middle. The CDR3 protein is CASSRSQGGQETQYF. The CDR3 bases are TGCGCCAGCAGCCGCAGTCAGGGTGGTCAGGAGACCCAGTACTTC.

The chain employs TRBV5-6 and TRBJ2-5; D perhaps matches TRBD1 (6 bases). The CDR3 is made up of 14 amino acids. Deletions cut 0 bases from V and 5 bases from J, with 11 bases between. Germline CDR1 is SGHDT and CDR2 is YYEEEE. CDR3 amino acids: CASSLGARGETQYF. CDR3 DNA: TGTGCCAGCAGCTTGGGGGCCAGGGGTGAGACCCAGTACTTC.

In the case of this clone: At one boundary the junction diverges from the germline segment, which might be a read error. Other nucleotide sequences from this sample produce the same CDR3. The chain links TRBV5-1 to TRBJ1-6; TRBD1 might be the D (6 bases). CDR1 and CDR2 (germline): SGHRS, YFSETQ. The CDR3 extends over 15 amino acids. Here the CDR3 reads CASSLVGQYNSPLHF. The CDR3 DNA follows: TGCGCCAGCAGCTTGGTAGGACAGTATAATTCCCCCCTCCACTTT. Complete variable domain (other parts from reference TRBV5-1 and TRBJ1-6): KAGVTQTPRYLIKTRGQQVTLSCSPISGHRSVSWYQQTPGQGLQFLFEYFSETQRNKGNFPGRFSGRQFSNSRSEMNVSTLELGDSALYLCASSLVGQYNSPLHFGNGTRLTVT.

The chain is built from TRBV6-1 and TRBJ2-5; D is possibly TRBD1 (5 bases). Trimming stripped 6 bases from V and 2 bases from J, with 13 bases between. Per germline, CDR1 MNHNS and CDR2 SASEGT. The CDR3 loop spans 14 amino acids. The CDR3 sequence: CASSALDTQETQYF. The CDR3 nucleotides read TGTGCCAGCAGCGCCCTGGACACTCAAGAGACCCAGTACTTC.

The chain has TRBV5-1 and TRBJ1-4; D is possibly TRBD1 (5 bases). The V gene lost 4 bases and the J gene lost 9 bases, with 19 bases spanning the gap. The CDR3 is 15 amino acids. Germline-derived CDR1 and CDR2 are SGHRS and YFSETQ. The DNA for the CDR3 is TGCGCCAGCAGCCCCGGGGGGGAGGACGGAAAAAAACTGTTTTTT. Encoded protein: CASSPGGEDGKKLFF.